This T cell receptor beta chain was identified during a study of shared clonotypes between healthy human individuals. Study conclusions and caveats: Sample collection involved blood only; tissue repertoires are likely different.

Concerning this clone: Its specificity is unknown.

Sequencing used immunoSEQ multiplex PCR; TCRdb keeps in-frame clones, though not all of them. This table has about 2 million clones, 90% to 95% appearing once. The V gene's germline CDR1 is MNHEY and CDR2 SVGAGI. The CDR3 loop spans 12 amino acids. Trimming stripped 6 bases from V and 6 bases from J, with 9 bases between. The source material was naive CD4+ T cells sorted from blood. As for subset: CD45RA+ positively selected. The chain employs TRBV6-5 and TRBJ2-4; D possibly corresponds to TRBD2 (6 bases). This sequence originates from a man aged 18 to 29 in good health. CDR3 coding DNA: TGTGCCAGCAGCCCGCGGGGAAACATTCAGTACTTC. Protein product: CASSPRGNIQYF.